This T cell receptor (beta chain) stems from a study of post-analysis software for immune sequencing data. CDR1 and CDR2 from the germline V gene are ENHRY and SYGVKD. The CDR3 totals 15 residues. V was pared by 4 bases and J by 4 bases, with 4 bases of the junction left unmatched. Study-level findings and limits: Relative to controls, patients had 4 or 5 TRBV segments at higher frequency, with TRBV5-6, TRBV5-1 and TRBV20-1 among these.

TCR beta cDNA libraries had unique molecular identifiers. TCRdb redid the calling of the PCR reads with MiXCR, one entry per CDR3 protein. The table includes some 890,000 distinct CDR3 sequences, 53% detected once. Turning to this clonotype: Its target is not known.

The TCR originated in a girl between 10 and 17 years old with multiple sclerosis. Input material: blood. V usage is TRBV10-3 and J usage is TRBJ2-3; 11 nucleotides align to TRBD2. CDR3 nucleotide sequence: TGTGCCATCAGTGGGCTAGCGGGGGGCCCAGATACGCAGTATTTT. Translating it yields CAISGLAGGPDTQYF.